Reported below is one T cell receptor beta chain. Its antigen is unknown. Base qualities are not at hand, and no much larger clone is one base apart. This entry is derived from a study of T cell responses to AZD1222 COVID-19 vaccine (dated by TCRdb to the early 2020s). For context, the study as a whole: TCR sequencing covered roughly 230 trial participants: 207 given two doses of AZD1222 and 26 given two doses of MenACWY control vaccine. Trial participants were enrolled by age into 18-55, 56-69 and 70-plus year subgroups, with about 150, 28 and 57 TCR-sequenced participants respectively. General conclusions and limits of the study: After two AZD1222 doses, both the breadth and the depth of spike-specific TCRs were significantly higher than at day 0 and than in MenACWY recipients. CD4 TCRs associated with the vaccine covered the entire spike protein, and the dominant responses were in regions 160-218 and 743-854. Participants were mostly white British and included more females than males, and it was suggested by the authors that clonal diversity may have been underestimated. The 56-69-year group was small, and its depth increase did not reach significance, likely because of low power. Because no day 14 peak-response samples were available, the repertoires could be characterized only after the peak T cell response. Epitopes outside the regions mutated in the B.1.351 and B.1.1.7 variants were reportedly recognized by nearly half of the unique spike-specific TCRs. Conclusions about previously exposed vaccinees are limited because only six or seven AZD1222 recipients were SARS-CoV-2 seropositive at baseline.

CDR1 and CDR2 (LGHDT, YNNKEL) derive from the germline V gene (reference sequence). Trimming takes 2 bases from V and 0 bases from J, and the germline ends sit 8 bases apart. Inclusive of the bounding cysteine and phenylalanine, the CDR3 is 15 residues long. This entry keeps only the CDR3 DNA: 45 bases, framed from base 1. The CDR3 regions of human TCRbeta chains were analyzed by immunosequencing. The authors' pipeline ran thus. Repertoire TCRs were checked for matches against a reference library of SARS-CoV-2-specific TCRs that had been generated using the MIRA antigen-specificity platform. Breadth was defined as the fraction of unique TCRs that were SARS-CoV-2-associated. Depth was defined as the fraction of total T cells that were SARS-CoV-2-associated. Each spike-specific TCR was assigned to its reactive spike region and to a CD4 or CD8 class using the MIRA data. Log10-transformed breadth and depth values were compared by one-way ANOVA with Sidak's multiple comparisons tests. This is the immuneACCESS table as TCRdb keeps it, with only in-frame sequences that have V and J called. A part of the clones is gone; compared with another copy, unresolved V genes explain less than half, and the rest is unexplained. The V and J calls and the clone size are those of that table, but D and trimming were determined from the DNA. This sample comprises over 85,000 clones, almost 90% of them detected only once. Approximately 16% of the sample lies in the top ten.

Taken with the paper, the label for time point translates to: about 28 days (+/-7) after the second vaccine dose. AZD1222 recipients with second doses at about 4 weeks or about 12 weeks were pooled, because spike-specific TCR depth and breadth did not differ between schedules. Vaccinee samples came from UK trials COV001 and COV002, including a single-blind randomized controlled phase 2/3 trial of AZD1222 (ChAdOx1 nCoV-19) in healthy adults. For TCRbeta chain sequencing, PBMC samples were collected from trial participants at day 0 and at day 28 after the second dose. This specimen was peripheral blood, taken 28 days after the second AZD1222 dose. In this chain, TRBV3-1 (or the pseudogene TRBV3-2) is recombined with TRBJ1-3, with the D gene not confidently named. The sequence came from an adult who received the AZD1222 COVID-19 vaccine. This receptor carries the CDR3 CASSQYLSSGNTIYF. The nucleotide sequence reads as follows: TGTGCCAGCAGCCAATATCTGAGCTCTGGAAACACCATATATTTT.